Shown below are 31 T cell receptor beta chains from a single sample sequenced in a study of identical twins. TCRdb used MiXCR to reprocess the 5' RACE reads, holding one entry per CDR3 protein. The sample shows more than 400,000 distinct CDR3 sequences, about 15% of them seen only once. A further study also used this sample, focusing on yellow fever vaccine responses in identical twins.

The sample comprised CD4+ T cells sorted from blood. The receptors come from a woman between 18 and 29 years old in good health.

This clonotype has only a few counts. The gene calls are TRBV12-5 and TRBJ2-1; 7 positions agree with TRBD2. The trim removed 5 bases at V and 5 bases at J, leaving 3 bases unmatched. In germline, CDR1 is LGHNT, CDR2 FRNRAP. The CDR3 extends over 13 amino acids. CDR3 loop: CASGRDYNNEQFF. DNA of the CDR3: TGTGCTAGTGGTCGGGACTACAACAATGAGCAGTTCTTC.

The V and J genes are TRBV11-2 and TRBJ2-3; the match to TRBD2 covers 10 bases. The V segment lost 4 bases and the J segment 4 bases; nucleotides outside the gene matches: 5. The CDR3 sequence is 15 residues long. Germline V gene sequence: CDR1 SGHAT, CDR2 FQNNGV. CDR3 sequence: CASSSRTSGADTQYF. The DNA for the CDR3 is TGTGCCAGCAGCTCAAGGACTAGCGGCGCAGATACGCAGTATTTT.

This chain uses TRBV12-5 with TRBJ2-1; TRBD2 agrees at 11 bases. CDR1 and CDR2 from the germline V gene are LGHNT and FRNRAP. The trim removed 6 bases at V and 6 bases at J, leaving 1 base unmatched. CDR3 length: 13 amino acids. Here the CDR3 DNA reads TGTGCTAGTGGCGGACTAGCGGGCAATGAGCAGTTCTTC. Protein: CASGGLAGNEQFF.

This clonotype has more than one count but fewer than ten. This chain connects TRBV28 to TRBJ2-5, with TRBD2 as a possible D gene (5 bases). V lost 2 bases, J lost 5 bases, and 18 bases lay in between. The CDR3 is made up of 16 amino acids. Germline loops: CDR1 MDHEN, CDR2 SYDVKM. CDR3 protein: CASSLASGIRVETQYF. The CDR3, as DNA: TGTGCCAGCAGTTTAGCCTCCGGGATCAGAGTGGAGACCCAGTACTTC. Full variable domain (remainder filled in from reference TRBV28 and TRBJ2-5): DVKVTQSSRYLVKRTGEKVFLECVQDMDHENMFWYRQDPGLGLRLIYFSYDVKMKEKGDIPEGYSVSREKKERFSLILESASTNQTSMYLCASSLASGIRVETQYFGPGTRLLVL.

V gene TRBV20-1 combines with J gene TRBJ2-1; a weak D match, TRBD2 (5 bases). Germline lookup yields CDR1 DFQATT and CDR2 SNEGSKA (reference sequence). V lost 0 bases to trimming and J lost 6 bases, with 15 bases between them. CDR3 length: 15 residues. This chain's CDR3 is CSARDLLGAGNEQFF. CDR3 sequence (DNA): TGCAGTGCTAGAGATTTATTGGGTGCGGGCAATGAGCAGTTCTTC.

The J gene is TRBJ2-7, the V gene TRBV5-1; TRBD2 agrees at 8 bases. The junction had 5 bases not matched to a gene; V was cut back by 1 base and J by 2 bases. Germline V gene data show CDR1 as SGHRS and CDR2 as YFSETQ. The CDR3 runs 15 residues. CDR3 region: CASSLFLAGTYEQYF. The DNA for the CDR3 is TGCGCCAGCAGCTTGTTTCTAGCGGGTACCTACGAGCAGTACTTC.

This clonotype occurred a few times. This chain connects TRBV28 to TRBJ2-3; D is ambiguous. CDR1 and CDR2 (germline): MDHEN, SYDVKM. Trimming took off 6 bases at V and 6 bases at J, with 16 bases between the two ends. This CDR3 spans 14 amino acids. CDR3 sequence: CASRTLGMGDTQYF. The CDR3 DNA sequence: TGTGCCAGCAGGACCTTGGGAATGGGGGATACGCAGTATTTT.

J is TRBJ2-3 and V is TRBV6-2 or TRBV6-3, with D uncertain. V dropped 1 base and J dropped 1 base, with 15 bases sitting between them. Germline CDR1 and CDR2: MNHEY and SVGEGT. This CDR3 contains 17 residues. This chain's CDR3 is CASSYLGISEGTDTQYF. The DNA for the CDR3 is TGTGCCAGCAGTTACTTAGGGATAAGCGAGGGCACAGATACGCAGTATTTT.

CDR3 amino acids: CASSAWDPTGELFF. The DNA for the CDR3 is TGTGCCAGCAGTGCCTGGGATCCCACCGGGGAGCTGTTTTTT. The V call is TRBV25-1, the J call TRBJ2-2; D is unclear. V lost 4 bases and J lost 4, with 10 bases in between. The CDR3 runs 14 residues. The germline V gene has CDR1 MGHDK and CDR2 SYGVNS.

This clonotype showed up many times. The V and J genes are TRBV29-1 and TRBJ1-2, with D unresolved. Germline V gene lookup returns CDR1 SQVTM and CDR2 ANQGSEA. The CDR3 spans 11 residues. Trimming took off 4 bases at V and 6 bases at J, with 9 bases between the two ends. The CDR3, as DNA: TGCAGCGTTGGGGGAAAAGATGGCTACACCTTC. Translated, it gives CSVGGKDGYTF.

This clonotype has a handful of counts. This chain joins TRBV29-1 and TRBJ2-3; TRBD2 matches at 9 bases. The V gene's germline CDR1 is SQVTM and CDR2 ANQGSEA. V was clipped by 4 bases and J by 4 bases; unmatched bases: 9. The CDR3 covers 15 residues. This CDR3 is CSVVGGRALPDTQYF. DNA of the CDR3: TGCAGCGTTGTGGGCGGGAGGGCCTTGCCAGATACGCAGTATTTT.

This chain links TRBV11-3 with TRBJ2-1, with TRBD1 identical over 9 bases. V shed 5 bases, J shed 7 bases, and the junction held 12 bases outside the gene matches. Germline V gene lookup returns CDR1 SGHNT and CDR2 YENEEA. The CDR3 has 16 residues. The CDR3 sequence: CASSPVQGAQNNEQFF. The CDR3 DNA is TGTGCCAGCAGCCCAGTACAGGGGGCGCAAAATAATGAGCAGTTCTTC.

This clonotype has a handful of counts. The rearrangement uses TRBV11-3 and TRBJ2-3, with D possibly matching TRBD2 (6 bases). Germline-derived CDR1 and CDR2 are SGHNT and YENEEA. The CDR3 is 15 amino acids. The V gene lost 3 bases and the J gene lost 0 bases, with 10 bases spanning the gap. The CDR3 nucleotides are TGTGCCAGCAGCTTGGAGGGGTTGAGCACAGATACGCAGTATTTT. Protein sequence: CASSLEGLSTDTQYF.

J is TRBJ2-2 and V is TRBV10-3, with D possibly TRBD1 on 6 matching bases. CDR1 is ENHRY and CDR2 is SYGVKD in the germline V gene. V was trimmed by 3 bases and J by 8 bases, leaving 19 bases between them. The CDR3 is made up of 16 amino acids. In nucleotides, the CDR3 is TGTGCCATCAGTGAACGAGGGGTGGGGGCGTCTGGGGAGCTGTTTTTT. Its protein is CAISERGVGASGELFF.

The chain couples TRBV29-1 to TRBJ2-6; 13 positions match TRBD2. Trimming removed 7 bases from V and 0 bases from J; junction bases left unmatched: 6. Germline V gene lookup returns CDR1 SQVTM and CDR2 ANQGSEA. The CDR3 spans 17 residues. CDR3 protein: CSAGTSGKISGANVLTF. The CDR3 DNA sequence: TGCAGCGCAGGGACTAGCGGGAAAATCTCTGGGGCCAACGTCCTGACTTTC.

This clonotype has just one count. The chain carries TRBV3-1 and TRBJ2-5; 12 nucleotides line up with TRBD2. Germline V gene data show CDR1 as LGHDT and CDR2 as YNNKEL (reference sequence). Trimming took 1 base from V and 1 from J; bases not matched to a gene: 7. The CDR3 extends over 18 amino acids. The CDR3 protein is CASSQGTSGVTGQETQYF. In DNA form, the CDR3 reads TGTGCCAGCAGCCAAGGGACTAGCGGGGTGACTGGCCAAGAGACCCAGTACTTC.

This chain uses TRBV7-3 with TRBJ2-1; D is uncertain. The germline V gene has CDR1 SGHTA and CDR2 FQGTGA. Trimming removed 5 bases at V and 8 bases at J, with 22 bases between. The CDR3 runs 16 residues. CDR3 bases: TGTGCCAGCAGCCTCCGCGGAGCTAGTAACTTCGATGAGCAGTTCTTC. Its protein product is CASSLRGASNFDEQFF.

This clonotype was seen more than once but under ten times. The chain recombines TRBV21-1 with TRBJ2-7; TRBD2, the table's D call, lacks a check against the DNA. TRBV21-1 is assigned pseudogene status. The CDR3 is 14 amino acids. CDR3 DNA sequence: TGTGCCAGCAGTGAGGCTGGACTTTACTACGAGCAGTACGTC. Translating gives CASSEAGLYYEQYV.

The V call is TRBV4-1, the J call TRBJ2-7, with 9 bases identical to TRBD2. The V gene's germline CDR1 is MGHRA and CDR2 YSYEKL. Trimming at V came to 1 base and at J to 6 bases, leaving 10 bases not matched to a gene. The CDR3 extends over 16 amino acids. CDR3: CASSQGAGGSLGEQYV. CDR3 bases: TGCGCCAGCAGCCAAGGAGCGGGGGGCTCCCTTGGCGAGCAGTACGTC.

The V call is TRBV14, the J call TRBJ2-5; D unclear. This CDR3 has 15 residues. Germline CDR1 is SGHDN and CDR2 is FVKESK. Trimming cost V 4 bases and J 5 bases, with 17 bases left between them. The CDR3 sequence: CASSPRRWAAETQYF. The DNA for the CDR3 is TGTGCCAGCAGCCCGCGGAGATGGGCAGCGGAGACCCAGTACTTC.

This chain joins TRBV20-1 and TRBJ2-5, with a weak D call TRBD1 (5 bases). Per the germline V gene, CDR1 is DFQATT and CDR2 is SNEGSKA (reference sequence). Trimming took 3 bases from V and 5 from J, leaving 10 bases between them. This CDR3 has 12 residues. CDR3 nucleotide sequence: TGCAGTGCTAGTGACAGTTCCGAGACCCAGTACTTC. It yields the protein CSASDSSETQYF.

The chain couples TRBV4-1 to TRBJ1-1; tentatively, D is TRBD1 (6 bases). Trimming stripped 2 bases from V and 2 bases from J, with 12 bases between. The CDR3 has 15 residues. The germline gives CDR1 MGHRA, CDR2 YSYEKL. CDR3: CASSQLGQTNTEAFF. CDR3 bases: TGCGCCAGCAGCCAATTAGGACAGACCAACACTGAAGCTTTCTTT.

This clonotype was recorded only once. The V and J genes are TRBV20-1 and TRBJ1-6; D unclear. There are 15 residues in the CDR3. Looked up from germline, CDR1 is DFQATT and CDR2 is SNEGSKA (reference sequence). Trimming took 3 bases from V and 7 from J, leaving 16 bases between them. CDR3 in DNA: TGCAGTGCTAGCTCTAGCGGGATCCAGAATTCACCCCTCCACTTT. It specifies CSASSSGIQNSPLHF.

The V gene is TRBV3-1, the J gene TRBJ2-5, with 9 bases matching TRBD2. CDR1 LGHDT and CDR2 YNNKEL come from the germline V gene (reference sequence). CDR3 length equals 17 residues. The V gene end was trimmed by 4 bases and the J gene end by 1 base; junction bases not matched to a gene: 10. This CDR3 reads CASSLPLGLAIQETQYF. The CDR3 region has the DNA TGTGCCAGCAGCCTCCCTCTAGGACTAGCGATCCAAGAGACCCAGTACTTC.

This clonotype showed up many times. The chain links TRBV29-1 to TRBJ2-1; the D gene is possibly TRBD2 (6 bases). The CDR3 has 13 amino acids. Between the trimmed V and J ends, which lost 6 bases and 6 bases, there was a span of 15 bases. Germline V gene sequence: CDR1 SQVTM, CDR2 ANQGSEA. The CDR3: CSVAPGRRNEQFF. DNA of the CDR3: TGCAGCGTCGCACCAGGGAGGCGCAATGAGCAGTTCTTC.

This clonotype was recorded many times. The chain links TRBV29-1 to TRBJ2-5; TRBD2 aligns across 8 bases. From germline, CDR1 is SQVTM and CDR2 ANQGSEA. After removal of 2 bases from V and 5 bases from J, the junction contained 7 bases not matched to a gene. The CDR3 runs 14 residues. This chain's CDR3 is CSVERSGGWETQYF. The CDR3 coding sequence is TGCAGCGTTGAACGCAGCGGGGGATGGGAGACCCAGTACTTC.

The V gene is TRBV4-2, the J gene TRBJ1-1; maybe TRBD1 (6 bases). CDR1 LGHNA and CDR2 YNFKEQ come from the germline V gene. Trimming took 3 bases from V and 0 from J, leaving 14 bases between them. The CDR3 totals 16 residues. CDR3 in DNA: TGTGCCAGCAGCCAGAAACAGGGTCACATGAACACTGAAGCTTTCTTT. This codes for CASSQKQGHMNTEAFF.

This clonotype was counted only a few times. The CDR3 nucleotides read TGTGCCAGCAGCCAAAGTGACAGGGGGATGATGGAGACCCAGTACTTC. Encoded protein: CASSQSDRGMMETQYF. The gene calls are TRBV3-1 and TRBJ2-5; 9 bases match TRBD1. Germline values: CDR1 LGHDT, CDR2 YNNKEL (reference sequence). The CDR3 totals 16 residues. V gave up 2 bases and J gave up 5 bases; unmatched junction bases: 9.

The chain uses TRBV12-3 or TRBV12-4 and TRBJ1-2, with 9 bases identical to TRBD1. This CDR3 comprises 15 residues. J gave up 6 bases and V 3 bases, and 8 bases lay outside the gene matches. CDR3 nucleotide sequence: TGTGCCAGCAGTTTTGGGGACAGGGTGAACCATGGCTACACCTTC. Amino acid sequence: CASSFGDRVNHGYTF.

This clonotype was counted a few times. Here the CDR3 DNA reads TGCAGCGTTGCATTAGGACAAGAGACCCAGTACTTC. Protein sequence: CSVALGQETQYF. V gene TRBV29-1 combines with J gene TRBJ2-5; D call uncertain. Per germline, CDR1 SQVTM and CDR2 ANQGSEA. CDR3 length: 12 residues. Trimming shortened V by 4 bases and J by 2 bases, and 8 bases separated the two germline ends. Filled out from reference TRBV29-1 and TRBJ2-5, the complete variable domain reads SAVISQKPSRDICQRGTSLTIQCQVDSQVTMMFWYRQQPGQSLTLIATANQGSEATYESGFVIDKFPISRPNLTFSTLTVSNMSPEDSSIYLCSVALGQETQYFGPGTRLLVL.

The chain uses TRBV2 and TRBJ2-3; D might be TRBD2 (5 bases). This CDR3 is built from 14 residues. CDR1 and CDR2 (germline): SNHLY, FYNNEI. V dropped 4 bases and J dropped 6 bases, with 14 bases sitting between them. CDR3 bases: TGTGCCAGCAGTGCTAGCCCGATAGGGGATACGCAGTATTTT. Amino acids: CASSASPIGDTQYF.